What follows describes a single TCR beta chain. Its specific antigen is unknown. An end of the junction does not agree with germline; a read error may underlie this. The sample originates from a study of blood T cells in healthy people across ages (dated by TCRdb to the mid-2010s). Looking at the study overall: Template switching captured roughly one uniquely barcoded TCR beta cDNA molecule per two T cells in model experiments. The study measured age-related changes in TCR beta repertoire diversity using deep sequencing normalized with unique cDNA molecular identifiers. The donors were divided into four age groups: young (average around 16 years), middle-aged (roughly 40), aged (62) and long-lived (82). To avoid experimental bias, donors of different ages were randomly spread across the sequencing lanes. For two donors (one aged 18 to 29 and one aged 80 or older), the study analyzed two additional independent replicas of 1 million unique cDNA reads from the same blood draw.

Donors were a few dozen systemically healthy Caucasian individuals from Russia aged about 6 to 100 years. Each donor gave ten milliliters of peripheral blood, drawn into EDTA-treated Vacutainer tubes. Ficoll-Paque density-gradient centrifugation was used to isolate PBMCs, with at least 7 million obtained per sample. Trizol reagent was used to extract total RNA from the PBMCs, yielding at least 6 micrograms per sample. For every donor, flow cytometry on a PBMC aliquot measured the percentage of naive CD45RAhigh/CD27high T cells. The library was prepared using 5' RACE. Sequencing used an Illumina HiSeq 2500. The second PCR ran for roughly 7 to 11 cycles and used a J-beta primer mix along with a sample-barcoded 5' primer. Each TCR beta cDNA molecule received a unique molecular identifier from a template-switch 5' adaptor carrying 12 random nucleotides. Each sample yielded at least 2.5 million CDR3-containing paired-end reads. All of the RNA was converted into first-strand cDNA using the Mint cDNA synthesis kit, with a TRBC-specific oligonucleotide serving as the primer. Following uracil-DNA glycosylase treatment, a first 18-cycle PCR with universal primers M1SS and BC2_uni_R was performed on all cDNA. From the authors' description of their analysis: For normalization, 1 million high-quality reads, each with a distinct molecular identifier, were randomly selected from each sample. Reads sharing molecular identifiers were discarded rather than binned into consensus sequences. MiTCR, set to a Q25 quality threshold and the strictest error-elimination algorithm, was used for CDR3 identification, clonotype clustering and error correction. A nonparametric unseen species model using Euler transformation provided a lower-bound estimate of total TCR beta diversity. TCRdb cleaned the public reads at Q25 with fastp, built clones with MiXCR and kept in-frame beta chains. Every distinct CDR3 protein forms one entry, paired with its most common genes and DNA. These V and J calls are TCRdb output, not the study's own analysis. Across this sample there are roughly 2 million distinct CDR3 sequences, with around half seen only once. About 2.1% of the sample lies in the top ten.

Broad study findings and their caveats: Observed TCR beta diversity per million T cells fell roughly linearly with age, and a significant reduction was already apparent by age about 38. Donor CMV infection status was unknown, potentially confounding age-related changes in expanded clonotypes. Total diversity estimates from one million sequenced T cells were considered lower bounds and underestimates. Compared with the aged group, the long-lived group had more naive CD4+ T cells, fewer expanded clones and increased TCR diversity, suggesting age selection. Conclusive comparison of naive and antigen-experienced compartments was prevented by the profiling of bulk unsorted PBMCs. A strong correlation was found between observed TCR beta diversity and the percentage of naive T cells measured by flow cytometry.

Sequencing was done on a sample of blood. The sequence derives from a woman aged 40-49 years in good health.

The DNA is as follows: TGTGCTAGCAGCTTAAAGCGGCAGCCCAGGATTTTTCCCTATTACAATGAGCAGTTCTTC. The encoded protein is CASSLKRQPRIFPYYNEQFF. The rearranged segments are TRBV7-7 and TRBJ2-1; the D region possibly corresponds to TRBD2 (5 bases align). CDR1 and CDR2 (SSHAT, FNYEAQ) derive from the germline V gene (reference sequence). CDR3 length: 20 amino acids, cysteine to phenylalanine. Just CDR3 DNA is preserved here, 60 bases in frame from base 1.